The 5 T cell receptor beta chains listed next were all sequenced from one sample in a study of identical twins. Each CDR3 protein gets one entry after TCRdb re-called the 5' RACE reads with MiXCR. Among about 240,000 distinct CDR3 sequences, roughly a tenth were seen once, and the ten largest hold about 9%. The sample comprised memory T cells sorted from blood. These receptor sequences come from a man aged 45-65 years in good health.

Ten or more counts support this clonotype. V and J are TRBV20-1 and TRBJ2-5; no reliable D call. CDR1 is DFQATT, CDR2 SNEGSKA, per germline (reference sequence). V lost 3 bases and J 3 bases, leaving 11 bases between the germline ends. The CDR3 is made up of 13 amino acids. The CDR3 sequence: CSARLSEKETQYF. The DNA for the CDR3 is TGCAGTGCTAGGTTGTCAGAAAAAGAGACCCAGTACTTC.

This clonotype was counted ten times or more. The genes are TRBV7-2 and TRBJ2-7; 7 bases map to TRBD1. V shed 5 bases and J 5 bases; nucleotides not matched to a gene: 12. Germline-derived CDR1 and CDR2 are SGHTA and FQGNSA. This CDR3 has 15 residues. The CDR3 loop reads CASSRMTGMGHEQYF. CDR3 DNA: TGTGCCAGCAGCCGGATGACAGGGATGGGTCACGAGCAGTACTTC.

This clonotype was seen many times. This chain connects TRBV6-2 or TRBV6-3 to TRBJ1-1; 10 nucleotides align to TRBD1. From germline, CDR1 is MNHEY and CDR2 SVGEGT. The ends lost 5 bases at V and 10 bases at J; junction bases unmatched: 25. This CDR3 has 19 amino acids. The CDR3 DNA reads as TGTGCCAGCAGTCCGGGACAGGGGTTTGTCCAGGGGGCGCGGACGCCAGCTTTCTTT. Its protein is CASSPGQGFVQGARTPAFF.

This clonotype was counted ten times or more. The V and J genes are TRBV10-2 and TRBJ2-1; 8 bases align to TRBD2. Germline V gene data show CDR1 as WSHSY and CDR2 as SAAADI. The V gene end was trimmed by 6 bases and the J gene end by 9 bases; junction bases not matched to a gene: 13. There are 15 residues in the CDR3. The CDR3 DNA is TGCGCCAGCAGACCGGGACTAGTAGGATATGGTGAGCAGTTCTTC. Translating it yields CASRPGLVGYGEQFF.

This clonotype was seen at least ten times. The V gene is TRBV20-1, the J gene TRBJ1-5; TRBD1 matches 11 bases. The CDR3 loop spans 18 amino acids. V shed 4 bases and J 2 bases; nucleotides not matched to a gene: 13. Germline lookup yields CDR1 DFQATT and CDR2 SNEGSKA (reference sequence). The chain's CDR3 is CSAISRDRGMRGNQPQHF. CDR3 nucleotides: TGCAGTGCTATATCCCGGGACAGGGGGATGAGGGGCAATCAGCCCCAGCATTTT.